This entry lists 28 T cell receptor beta chains sequenced from one sample in a study of radiotherapy plus CTLA-4 blockade in lung cancer. Profiled with immunoSEQ multiplex PCR; TCRdb holds only in-frame clones, not every one. The profile shows approximately 57,000 clones, around 80% of them singletons. The starting material was peripheral blood, obtained from a patient treated with radiotherapy plus ipilimumab. The receptors were sampled from a human donor with non-small cell lung cancer whose response to radiotherapy plus ipilimumab could not be evaluated.

The chain has TRBV7-7 and TRBJ2-5, with D perhaps TRBD1 (6 bases). Germline V gene lookup returns CDR1 SSHAT and CDR2 FNYEAQ (reference sequence). The CDR3 has 13 residues. V was clipped by 1 base and J by 5 bases, with 8 bases between them. Here the CDR3 reads CASSLGQAETQYF. The DNA of the CDR3 is TGTGCCAGCAGCTTAGGACAGGCGGAGACCCAGTACTTC.

The genes are TRBV21-1 and TRBJ2-3; TRBD1 reflects the table's D call only, with no check against the DNA. TRBV21-1 is flagged as a pseudogene. The CDR3 spans 14 residues. The CDR3 region is CASSTNRGADTQYF. The DNA of the CDR3 is TGTGCCAGCAGCACTAACAGGGGTGCAGATACGCAGTATTTT.

For this clone: At one boundary the junction diverges from the germline segment, which might be a read error. Other nucleotide sequences in the sample specify the same CDR3. The chain employs TRBV4-1 and TRBJ2-1, with TRBD2 identical over 10 bases. The germline CDR1 and CDR2 sequences are MGHRA and YSYEKL. This CDR3 has 17 residues. CDR3 DNA sequence: TGCGCCAGCAGTCAAGGTCGAGCTAGCGGGAGTTACAATGAGCAGTTCTTC. It translates to CASSQGRASGSYNEQFF.

This sequence joins TRBV7-2 and TRBJ1-1; D is ambiguous. The V gene's germline CDR1 is SGHTA and CDR2 FQGNSA. V was shortened by 1 base and J by 8 bases, with 8 bases between the two germline ends. The CDR3 runs 12 residues. The CDR3 nucleotides read TGTGCCAGCAGCTTAGACACCGGGGAAGCTTTCTTT. Its translation is CASSLDTGEAFF.

The rearrangement joins TRBV27 to TRBJ2-1, with 8 bases matching TRBD1. The CDR3 covers 15 residues. Trimming took 11 bases from V and 4 from J; bases not matched to a gene: 13. From germline, CDR1 is MNHEY and CDR2 SMNVEV (reference sequence). The CDR3 DNA is TGTGCCCCCAGGGGGTTCGACAGGGGTTACAATGAGCAGTTCTTC. Amino acids: CAPRGFDRGYNEQFF.

The table lists this clone with a count of one. This chain uses TRBV18 with TRBJ1-2; 9 bases are a match to TRBD1. V was pared by 6 bases and J by 4 bases, with 12 bases of the junction left unmatched. CDR3 length: 16 amino acids. Germline CDR1 reads KGHSH; CDR2 reads LQKENI. Here the CDR3 reads CASSDTTGGAVYGYTF. The CDR3 region has the DNA TGTGCCAGCTCGGACACTACAGGGGGCGCAGTCTATGGCTACACCTTC.

The V call is TRBV2, the J call TRBJ1-1; possibly TRBD1 for D (6 bases). This CDR3 spans 14 amino acids. Trimming stripped 5 bases from V and 0 bases from J, with 10 bases between. Germline V gene sequence: CDR1 SNHLY, CDR2 FYNNEI. The CDR3 DNA reads as TGTGCCAGCAGTCTGACAGGACTGAACACTGAAGCTTTCTTT. It translates to CASSLTGLNTEAFF.

V usage is TRBV30 and J usage is TRBJ2-7, with 8 bases that match TRBD1. The germline gives CDR1 GTSNPN, CDR2 SVGIG (reference sequence). The CDR3 is made up of 12 amino acids. With 3 bases clipped from V and 6 bases from J, the junction kept 4 bases outside the gene matches. The CDR3 is CAWRRDRPEQYF. Here the CDR3 DNA reads TGTGCCTGGAGACGGGACAGGCCCGAGCAGTACTTC.

J is TRBJ2-5 and V is TRBV30; TRBD2 matches 11 bases. V was clipped by 3 bases and J by 3 bases; unmatched bases: 3. CDR3 length: 14 residues. Germline V gene data show CDR1 as GTSNPN and CDR2 as SVGIG (reference sequence). CDR3 coding DNA: TGTGCCTGGAGCCAGGGACTAGCGGAAGAGACCCAGTACTTC. Protein sequence: CAWSQGLAEETQYF.

The table lists this clone with a count of one. CDR3 region: CASSSASGGYNEQFF. DNA for the CDR3: TGTGCCAGTAGCAGCGCTAGCGGGGGCTACAATGAGCAGTTCTTC. The rearrangement uses TRBV19 and TRBJ2-1, with TRBD2 matching over 10 bases. This CDR3 is 15 amino acids long. V trimming: 6 bases; J trimming: 3 bases; junction bases outside the gene matches: 5. Looked up from germline, CDR1 is LNHDA and CDR2 is SQIVND (reference sequence).

The rearrangement joins TRBV6-4 to TRBJ1-2, with D possibly matching TRBD1 (5 bases). Trimming pared 2 bases from V and 4 bases from J, leaving 17 bases between. The CDR3 is 16 amino acids. Germline V CDR1 and CDR2: MRHNA, SNTAGT. The CDR3 region is CASSDDSQTLLYGYTF. Written as DNA, the CDR3 is TGTGCCAGCAGTGACGACAGCCAAACCCTTCTCTATGGCTACACCTTC.

A remark on this clone: Relative to the germline gene, one junction end is altered; a read error may explain this. V usage is TRBV9 and J usage is TRBJ2-3; the match to TRBD2 covers 7 bases. CDR1 and CDR2 from the germline V gene are SGDLS and YYNGEE. This CDR3 contains 13 residues. CDR3 region: CASSDVRTSPHHF. For the CDR3, the DNA is TGTGCCAGCAGCGATGTTAGGACTAGTCCCCACCATTTT.

This sequence joins TRBV27 and TRBJ1-5; 11 bases map to TRBD1. The germline CDR1 and CDR2 sequences are MNHEY and SMNVEV (reference sequence). V was pared by 4 bases and J by 1 base, with 6 bases of the junction left unmatched. The CDR3 covers 17 residues. The CDR3 here is CASSSGQGGVSNQPQHF. DNA of the CDR3: TGTGCCAGCAGTTCGGGACAGGGGGGCGTAAGCAATCAGCCCCAGCATTTT.

V and J are TRBV10-2 and TRBJ2-1; the match to TRBD1 covers 10 bases. The ends lost 4 bases at V and 5 bases at J; junction bases unmatched: 5. The germline V gene has CDR1 WSHSY and CDR2 SAAADI. The length of the CDR3 is 15 residues. The CDR3 here is CASSGGTGAHNEQFF. Written as DNA, the CDR3 is TGCGCCAGCAGTGGAGGGACAGGGGCCCACAATGAGCAGTTCTTC.

This clone came up once. J is TRBJ2-3 and V is TRBV19; 14 positions agree with TRBD2. This CDR3 is built from 16 residues. The germline V gene has CDR1 LNHDA and CDR2 SQIVND (reference sequence). Losses at the gene ends were 4 bases for V and 8 bases for J; bases not matched to a gene: 8. CDR3 loop: CASSTGLAGELGTQYF. The CDR3 bases are TGTGCCAGTAGTACGGGACTAGCGGGGGAATTAGGTACGCAGTATTTT.

This rearrangement joins TRBV19 to TRBJ2-6; 7 nucleotides match TRBD1. The CDR3 runs 15 residues. The germline gives CDR1 LNHDA, CDR2 SQIVND (reference sequence). The junction had 3 bases not matched to a gene; V was cut back by 4 bases and J by 3 bases. The CDR3 loop reads CASSSRGRGANVLTF. The CDR3 DNA is TGTGCCAGTAGTAGTAGGGGGCGTGGGGCCAACGTCCTGACTTTC.

The chain uses TRBV7-6 and TRBJ1-3; D perhaps matches TRBD1 (6 bases). Between the trimmed V and J ends, which lost 5 bases and 0 bases, there was a span of 11 bases. The length of the CDR3 is 15 residues. Germline V CDR1 and CDR2: SGHVS, FNYEAQ. CDR3 in DNA: TGTGCCAGCAGCCGAGCACAGGGCTCTGGAAACACCATATATTTT. The encoded protein is CASSRAQGSGNTIYF.

The chain links TRBV9 to TRBJ2-5, with 7 nucleotides matching TRBD1. The trim removed 0 bases at V and 5 bases at J, leaving 7 bases unmatched. The CDR3 is 15 amino acids. Germline assignment: CDR1 SGDLS and CDR2 YYNGEE. The CDR3 bases are TGTGCCAGCAGCGTAGGGACAGGATTCGGGGAGACCCAGTACTTC. This encodes CASSVGTGFGETQYF.

The V gene is TRBV29-1, the J gene TRBJ2-1, with TRBD1 identical over 11 bases. J lost 3 bases, V lost 7 bases, and 2 bases had no gene match. Germline CDR1 and CDR2: SQVTM and ANQGSEA. The length of the CDR3 is 13 residues. Written as DNA, the CDR3 is TGCAGCGAAGGGACAGGGGGCTACAATGAGCAGTTCTTC. The encoded protein is CSEGTGGYNEQFF.

V is TRBV30 and J is TRBJ2-2, with a weak D call TRBD2 (6 bases). The germline V and J ends were trimmed by 5 bases and 5 bases, with 15 bases remaining between them. CDR3 length: 14 residues. In germline, CDR1 is GTSNPN, CDR2 SVGIG (reference sequence). The CDR3 nucleotides are TGTGCCTGGGTCAAGTTTGGGAGGACCGGGGAGCTGTTTTTT. Translating it yields CAWVKFGRTGELFF.

This clone appeared once. The chain joins TRBV28 to TRBJ2-2; tentatively, D is TRBD2 (6 bases). This CDR3 has 13 residues. CDR1 and CDR2 from the germline V gene are MDHEN and SYDVKM. V was cut by 5 bases and J by 6 bases, with 10 bases left in between. This CDR3 reads CASSHGGSGELFF. The CDR3 region has the DNA TGTGCCAGCAGTCATGGGGGGTCCGGGGAGCTGTTTTTT.

The chain recombines TRBV7-9 with TRBJ2-5; D remains unclear. V lost 11 bases and J 6 bases, leaving 10 bases between the germline ends. CDR1 SEHNR and CDR2 FQNEAQ come from the germline V gene (reference sequence). The CDR3 extends over 10 amino acids. The CDR3 region has the DNA TGTGCCCTCGAGACACAGACCCAGTACTTC. Translated, it gives CALETQTQYF.

The table lists this clone with a count of one. The chain carries TRBV29-1 and TRBJ1-2, with D uncertain. This CDR3 is built from 13 residues. V was clipped by 2 bases and J by 8 bases, with 15 bases between them. Germline CDR1 reads SQVTM; CDR2 reads ANQGSEA. The CDR3 loop is CSVENGALTGYTF. CDR3 nucleotide sequence: TGCAGCGTTGAAAATGGAGCGCTAACGGGCTACACCTTC.

This sequence joins TRBV9 and TRBJ2-7; 9 bases match TRBD2. This CDR3 has 15 amino acids. The trim removed 2 bases at V and 7 bases at J, leaving 10 bases unmatched. Germline values: CDR1 SGDLS, CDR2 YYNGEE. The DNA of the CDR3 is TGTGCCAGCAGCGTTGGGGCGGGAGGGCCCGGAGAGCAGTACTTC. Its translation: CASSVGAGGPGEQYF.

This clone was detected only once. This chain connects TRBV7-9 to TRBJ1-2; the match to TRBD1 covers 7 bases. Germline V gene data show CDR1 as SEHNR and CDR2 as FQNEAQ (reference sequence). The junction had 3 bases not matched to a gene; V was cut back by 1 base and J by 4 bases. The CDR3 is made up of 14 amino acids. The CDR3 sequence is CASSLGGQFYGYTF. Here the CDR3 DNA reads TGTGCCAGCAGCTTAGGGGGACAGTTCTATGGCTACACCTTC.

The chain uses TRBV9 and TRBJ1-1; 9 nucleotides match TRBD1. The trim removed 2 bases at V and 3 bases at J, leaving 2 bases unmatched. Germline V lookup: CDR1 SGDLS, CDR2 YYNGEE. The CDR3 is 14 amino acids. The CDR3 reads CASSVGQGDTEAFF. Written as DNA, the CDR3 is TGTGCCAGCAGCGTGGGACAGGGCGACACTGAAGCTTTCTTT.

The sample holds a few counts of this clone. The chain combines TRBV10-1 with TRBJ2-7; 7 nucleotides match TRBD1. Germline CDR1 and CDR2: WNHNN and SYGVQD (reference sequence). With 5 bases clipped from V and 3 bases from J, the junction kept 1 base outside the gene matches. The CDR3 is 12 amino acids. For the CDR3, the DNA is TGCGCCAGCAGTACAGGGGACTACGAGCAGTACTTC. Its protein is CASSTGDYEQYF.

This chain joins TRBV18 and TRBJ1-5; D possibly corresponds to TRBD1 (6 bases). The ends were cut back, 5 bases at V and 0 bases at J, with 11 bases in the middle. This CDR3 has 15 amino acids. Germline values: CDR1 KGHSH, CDR2 LQKENI. CDR3 residues: CASSEQGHSNQPQHF. The CDR3 nucleotides read TGTGCCAGCTCAGAACAGGGACATAGCAATCAGCCCCAGCATTTT.